Listed below are T cell receptor beta chains from one sample, sequenced in a study of T cell repertoires in cytomegalovirus infection. The antigens for these receptors are not known. One entry per CDR3 protein, called by TCRdb with MiXCR from the reads. This sample has 700,000 to 850,000 distinct CDR3 sequences, with 32% found just once. Sample: cultured CD8+ T cells from PBMCs, taken from culture after CMV antigen stimulation. The receptors come from a human donor in good health (CMV status not recorded). Some clones in this sample may be carry-over from other donors' samples. The CDR3 runs from the conserved cysteine through the conserved F or W. A D gene is named only where the DNA matches it firmly. Size values are once, few and many counts, or a class for expanded clones, and some rows have none.

>TRBV19|.|TRBJ2-1|TRBD2
TGTGCCAGTAGTATCCTAGCGGGTCACCACAATGAGCAGTTCTTC
CASSILAGHHNEQFF
>TRBV14|.|TRBJ2-5|.
TGTGCCAGCAGCCAAGTAAGATTGTGGAGTAGATCCCAAGAGACCCAGTACTTC
CASSQVRLWSRSQETQYF
>TRBV24-1|.|TRBJ2-1|.
TGTGCCACCAGTGATGATCGAGGGAATTACTACAATGTGCAGTTCTTC
CATSDDRGNYYNVQFF
>TRBV19|few|TRBJ1-1|TRBD1
TGTGCCAGTATGTTCCGGGACAGCCTTAACACTGAAGCTTTCTTT
CASMFRDSLNTEAFF
>TRBV3-1|.|TRBJ1-5|.
TGTGCCAGCAGCCAAAACAGCAACGGGAATCAGCCCCAGCATTTT
CASSQNSNGNQPQHF
>TRBV6-5|.|TRBJ2-1|.
TGTGCCAGCAGTTACAGGGCGGGGCAGGGGGGTTACAATGAGCAGTTCTTC
CASSYRAGQGGYNEQFF
>TRBV27|.|TRBJ1-5|.
TGTGCCAGCAGTCCCCTGGTAGGACAGCCCCAGCATTTT
CASSPLVGQPQHF
>TRBV4-3|few|TRBJ1-2|.
TGCGCCAGCAGCCAAGATAACCGGGGGGTGGACTATGGCTACACCTTC
CASSQDNRGVDYGYTF
>TRBV4-1|few|TRBJ2-7|TRBD1
TGCGCCAGCAGCCCACCGGGACAGGGAGGCTACGAGCAGTACTTC
CASSPPGQGGYEQYF
>TRBV12-3/TRBV12-4|few|TRBJ2-7|TRBD1
TGTGCCAGCAGTCCCGGGACAGCAACCTACGAGCAGTACTTC
CASSPGTATYEQYF
>TRBV6-5|few|TRBJ1-6|.
TGTGCCAGCAGTTACGCGGGGACCCCTGGTTCACCCCTCCACTTT
CASSYAGTPGSPLHF
>TRBV7-6|.|TRBJ2-3|.
TGTGCCAGCAGCTGGGTGAGAGAAAGCACAGATACGCAGTATTTT
CASSWVRESTDTQYF
>TRBV29-1|.|TRBJ1-1|.
TGCAGCGGAACCCGGTCGGGCACTGAAGCTTTCTTT
CSGTRSGTEAFF
>TRBV7-8|.|TRBJ2-3|.
TGTGCCAGCAGCTTACGCAGGGGGGCAATTCCTAGCACAGATACGCAGTATTTT
CASSLRRGAIPSTDTQYF
>TRBV15|few|TRBJ1-2|.
TGTGCCACCAGCAGCGGGGGGCTCTATGGCTACACCTTC
CATSSGGLYGYTF
>TRBV27|many|TRBJ2-3|.
TGTGCCAGCAGTTTACTCCCAACTAGCCCCCTCGGGACAGATACGCAGTATTTT
CASSLLPTSPLGTDTQYF
>TRBV29-1|.|TRBJ1-2|.
TGCAGCGTTGACGCAACCCGGACGGCGGGCTATGGCTACACCTTC
CSVDATRTAGYGYTF
>TRBV2|many|TRBJ1-6|.
TGTGCCAGCACCGATACTTGGACAGTTTCGATTAATTCACCCCTCCACTTT
CASTDTWTVSINSPLHF
>TRBV6-5|.|TRBJ2-7|.
TGTGCCAGCAGTTCGTCCGGGACATCGTATAACTACGAGCAGTACTTC
CASSSSGTSYNYEQYF
>TRBV5-1|.|TRBJ2-2|.
TGCGCCAGCAGCTTAGACAGCCCGAACACCGGGGAGCTGTTTTTT
CASSLDSPNTGELFF
>TRBV9|.|TRBJ1-2|.
TGTGCCAGCAGCGTCGAATACACGGTGCCTAACTATGGCTACACCTTC
CASSVEYTVPNYGYTF
>TRBV10-2|few|TRBJ2-3|TRBD1
TGCGCCAGCAGTGATGCAGGGGGCCACGATACGCAGTATTTT
CASSDAGGHDTQYF
>TRBV7-9|.|TRBJ2-1|.
TGTGCCAGCAGCTTGGAGCAGACCAGGGTGAGGGGTTACAATGAGCAGTTCTTC
CASSLEQTRVRGYNEQFF
>TRBV7-9|.|TRBJ2-1|TRBD2
TGTGCCAGCAGTCCTGCCCCAGCGGGGGGATACAATGAGCAGTTCTTC
CASSPAPAGGYNEQFF
>TRBV7-6|few|TRBJ2-7|.
TGTGCCAGCAGCCCCCCCCTCTTGGACTACGAGCAGTACTTC
CASSPPLLDYEQYF
>TRBV13|.|TRBJ1-1|.
TGTGCCAGCAGCTTAGGCAAGGGTGCGGCTGAAGCTTTCTTT
CASSLGKGAAEAFF
>TRBV7-8|many|TRBJ1-5|.
TGTGCCAGCAGCCAGGGCAGAACCGGTGGTCAGCCCCAGCATTTT
CASSQGRTGGQPQHF
>TRBV4-3|.|TRBJ1-6|.
TGCGCCAGCAGCCAAGATCATCGAGGGCCGAGCTCCTATAATTCACCCCTCCACTTT
CASSQDHRGPSSYNSPLHF
>TRBV27|few|TRBJ2-1|TRBD1
TGTGCCAGCAGCATCGACAGGGGCGGCGTAGGGTGGAATGAGCAGTTCTTC
CASSIDRGGVGWNEQFF
>TRBV7-9|.|TRBJ2-2|.
TGTGCCAGCCCCCCGGAGGGGGCTGACGGGGAGCTGTTTTTT
CASPPEGADGELFF
>TRBV7-6|many|TRBJ2-3|TRBD1
TGTGCCAGCAGCACCGTCCGGGACAGGGGGGATGATACGCAGTATTTT
CASSTVRDRGDDTQYF
>TRBV15|.|TRBJ2-2|.
TGTGCCACCATTAAAGGGGCCGGGGAGCTGTTTTTT
CATIKGAGELFF
>TRBV15|.|TRBJ1-2|.
TGTGCCACCAGCTATACACTGGGCGCTCTGGAACTCTACACCTTC
CATSYTLGALELYTF
>TRBV7-9|few|TRBJ2-1|TRBD1
TGTGCCAGCAGCGACTATGGACAGGGGCCCTATGAGCAGTTCTTC
CASSDYGQGPYEQFF
>TRBV7-9|.|TRBJ1-3|.
TGTGCCAGCAGGCAGACAGCAGACTCTGGAAACACCATATATTTT
CASRQTADSGNTIYF